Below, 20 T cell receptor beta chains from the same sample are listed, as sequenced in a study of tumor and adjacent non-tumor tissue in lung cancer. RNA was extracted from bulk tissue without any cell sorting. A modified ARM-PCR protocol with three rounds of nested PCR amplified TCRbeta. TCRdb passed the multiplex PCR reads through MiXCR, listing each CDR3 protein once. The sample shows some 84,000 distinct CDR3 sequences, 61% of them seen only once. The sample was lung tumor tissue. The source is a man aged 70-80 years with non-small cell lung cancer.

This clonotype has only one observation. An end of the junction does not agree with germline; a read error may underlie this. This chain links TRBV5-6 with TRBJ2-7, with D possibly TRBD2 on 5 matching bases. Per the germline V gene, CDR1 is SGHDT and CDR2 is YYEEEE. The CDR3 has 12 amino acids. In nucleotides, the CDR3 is TGCGCCAGCAGCTTGCCCAGTAGCGAGCAGCACTTC. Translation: CASSLPSSEQHF.

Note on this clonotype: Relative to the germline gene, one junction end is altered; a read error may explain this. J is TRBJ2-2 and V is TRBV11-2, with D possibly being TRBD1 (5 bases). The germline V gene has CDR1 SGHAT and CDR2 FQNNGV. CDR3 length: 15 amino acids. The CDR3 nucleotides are TGTACCAGCAGCTCATTAAGGGGTAGCACCAGGGAGCTGTTTTTT. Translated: CTSSSLRGSTRELFF.

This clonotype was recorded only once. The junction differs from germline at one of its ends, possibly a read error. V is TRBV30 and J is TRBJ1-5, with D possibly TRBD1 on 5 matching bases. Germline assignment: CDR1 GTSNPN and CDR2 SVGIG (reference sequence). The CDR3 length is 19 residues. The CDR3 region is CTWSQRIGAGGYSNQPKHF. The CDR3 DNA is TGTACCTGGAGTCAACGAATCGGTGCCGGGGGTTATAGCAATCAGCCCAAGCATTTT.

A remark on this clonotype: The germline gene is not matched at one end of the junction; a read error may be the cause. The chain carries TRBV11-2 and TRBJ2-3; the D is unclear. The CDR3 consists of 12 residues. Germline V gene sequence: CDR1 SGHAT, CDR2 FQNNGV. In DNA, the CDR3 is TGTGCCGGCAGCATATCCGCAGATACGCAGTATTTT. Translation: CAGSISADTQYF.

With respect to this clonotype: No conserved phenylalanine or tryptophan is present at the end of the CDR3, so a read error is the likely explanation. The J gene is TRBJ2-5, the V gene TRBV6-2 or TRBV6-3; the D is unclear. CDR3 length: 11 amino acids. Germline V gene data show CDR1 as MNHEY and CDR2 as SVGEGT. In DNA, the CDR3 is TGTACCAGCAGTTTTTCAGAGACCCAGTACCTC. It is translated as CTSSFSETQYL.

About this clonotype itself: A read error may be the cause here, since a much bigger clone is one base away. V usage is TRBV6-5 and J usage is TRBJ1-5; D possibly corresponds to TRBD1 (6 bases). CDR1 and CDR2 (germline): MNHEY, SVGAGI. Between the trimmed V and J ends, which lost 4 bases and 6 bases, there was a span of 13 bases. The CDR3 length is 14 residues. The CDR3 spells CASSSPDSRQPQHF. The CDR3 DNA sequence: TGTGCCAGCAGTTCCCCGGACAGTCGTCAGCCCCAGCATTTT.

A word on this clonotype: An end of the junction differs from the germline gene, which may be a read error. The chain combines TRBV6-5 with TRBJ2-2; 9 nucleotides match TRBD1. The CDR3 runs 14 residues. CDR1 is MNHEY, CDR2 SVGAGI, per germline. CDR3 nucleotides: TGTGGCAGCAGTTACGGGACAGGGCGCGGGGAGCCGTTTTTT. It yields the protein CGSSYGTGRGEPFF.

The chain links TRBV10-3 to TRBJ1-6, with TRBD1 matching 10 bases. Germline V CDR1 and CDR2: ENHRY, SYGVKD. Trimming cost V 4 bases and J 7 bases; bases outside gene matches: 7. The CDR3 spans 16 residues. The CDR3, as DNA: TGTGCCATCAGTGCGAATCCGGGACAGGGGAATTCACCCCTCCACTTT. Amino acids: CAISANPGQGNSPLHF.

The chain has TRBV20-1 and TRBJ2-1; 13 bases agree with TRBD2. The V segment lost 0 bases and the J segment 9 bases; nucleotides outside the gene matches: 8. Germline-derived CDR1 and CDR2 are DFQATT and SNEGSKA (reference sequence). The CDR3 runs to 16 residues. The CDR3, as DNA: TGCAGTGCTAGAGAACGGACTAGCGGGAGAATAGGTGAGCAGTTCTTC. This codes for CSARERTSGRIGEQFF.

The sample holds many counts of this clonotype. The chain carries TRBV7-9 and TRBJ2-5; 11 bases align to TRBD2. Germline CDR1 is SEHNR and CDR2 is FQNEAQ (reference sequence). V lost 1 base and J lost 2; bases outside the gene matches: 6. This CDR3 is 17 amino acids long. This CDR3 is CASSLGVTSGVQETQYF. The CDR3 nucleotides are TGTGCCAGCAGCTTAGGTGTGACTAGCGGGGTTCAAGAGACCCAGTACTTC. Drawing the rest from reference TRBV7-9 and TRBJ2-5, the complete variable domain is DTGVSQNPRHKITKRGQNVTFRCDPISEHNRLYWYRQTLGQGPEFLTYFQNEAQLEKSRLLSDRFSAERPKGSFSTLEIQRTEQGDSAMYLCASSLGVTSGVQETQYFGPGTRLLVL.

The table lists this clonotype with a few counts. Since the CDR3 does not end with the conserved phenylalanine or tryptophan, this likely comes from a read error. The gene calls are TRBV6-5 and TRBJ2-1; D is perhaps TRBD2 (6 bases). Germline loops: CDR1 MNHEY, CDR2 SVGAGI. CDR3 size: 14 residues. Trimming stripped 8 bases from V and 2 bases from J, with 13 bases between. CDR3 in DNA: TGTGCCAGCCGGCAGTGGGGGGCCTACAATGAGCAGTTCCTC. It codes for CASRQWGAYNEQFL.

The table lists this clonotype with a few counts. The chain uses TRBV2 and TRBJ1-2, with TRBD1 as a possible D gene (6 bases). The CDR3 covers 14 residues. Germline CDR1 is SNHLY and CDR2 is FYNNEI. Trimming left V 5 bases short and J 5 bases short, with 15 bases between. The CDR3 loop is CASSSTTGAYGYTF. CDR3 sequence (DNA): TGTGCCAGCAGTTCGACGACAGGCGCGTATGGCTACACCTTC.

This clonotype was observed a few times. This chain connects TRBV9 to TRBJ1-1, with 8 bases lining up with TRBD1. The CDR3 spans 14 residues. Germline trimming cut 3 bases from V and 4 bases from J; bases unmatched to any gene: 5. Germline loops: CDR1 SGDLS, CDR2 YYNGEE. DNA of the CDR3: TGTGCCAGCAGCGCCTCAGGGGGCACCACTGAAGCTTTCTTT. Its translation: CASSASGGTTEAFF.

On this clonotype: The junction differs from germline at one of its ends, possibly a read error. This CDR3 reads CASSLGRGRTGGLPF. The CDR3 nucleotides read TGTGCCAGCAGCTTAGGCAGGGGGAGAACCGGGGGGCTGCCTTTT. The gene calls are TRBV11-2 and TRBJ2-2; the D call may be TRBD1 or TRBD2 (7 bases each). Germline CDR1 reads SGHAT; CDR2 reads FQNNGV. The CDR3 length is 15 residues.

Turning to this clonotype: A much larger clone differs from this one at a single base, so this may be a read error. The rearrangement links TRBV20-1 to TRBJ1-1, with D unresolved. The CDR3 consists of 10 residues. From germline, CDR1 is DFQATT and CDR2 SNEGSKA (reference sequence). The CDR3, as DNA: TGCAGTGCTAGAACGACTGAAGCTGTCTTT. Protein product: CSARTTEAVF.

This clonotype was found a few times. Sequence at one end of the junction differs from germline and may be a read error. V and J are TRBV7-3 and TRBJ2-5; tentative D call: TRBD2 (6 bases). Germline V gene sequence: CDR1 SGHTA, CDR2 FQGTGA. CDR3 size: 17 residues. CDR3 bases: TGTGCCAGCAGCTTAGGTGGGGCGGGGCTCGACCAAGAGACCCAGTATTTC. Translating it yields CASSLGGAGLDQETQYF.

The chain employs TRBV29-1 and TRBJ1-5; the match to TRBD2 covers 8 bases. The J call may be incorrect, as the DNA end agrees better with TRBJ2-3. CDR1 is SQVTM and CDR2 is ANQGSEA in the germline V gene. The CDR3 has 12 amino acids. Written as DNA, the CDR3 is TGCAGCGCGGGAGGGAGCAATCAGCCCCAGTATTTT. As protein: CSAGGSNQPQYF.

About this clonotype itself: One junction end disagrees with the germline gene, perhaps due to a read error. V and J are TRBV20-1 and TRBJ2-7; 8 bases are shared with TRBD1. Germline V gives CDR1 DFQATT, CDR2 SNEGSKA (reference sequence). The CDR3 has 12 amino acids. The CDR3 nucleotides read TGCGGTGCTGACAGGGGAACCTACGAGCAGTACTTC. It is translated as CGADRGTYEQYF.

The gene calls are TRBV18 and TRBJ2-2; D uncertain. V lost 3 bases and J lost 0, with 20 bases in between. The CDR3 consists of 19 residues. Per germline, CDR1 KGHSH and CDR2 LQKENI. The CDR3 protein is CASSPRARPRAANTGELFF. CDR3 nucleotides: TGTGCCAGCTCACCTAGGGCGCGACCCAGAGCCGCGAACACCGGGGAGCTGTTTTTT. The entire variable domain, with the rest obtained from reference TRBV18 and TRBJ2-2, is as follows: NAGVMQNPRHLVRRRGQEARLRCSPMKGHSHVYWYRQLPEEGLKFMVYLQKENIIDESGMPKERFSAEFPKEGPSILRIQQVVRGDSAAYFCASSPRARPRAANTGELFFGEGSRLTVL.

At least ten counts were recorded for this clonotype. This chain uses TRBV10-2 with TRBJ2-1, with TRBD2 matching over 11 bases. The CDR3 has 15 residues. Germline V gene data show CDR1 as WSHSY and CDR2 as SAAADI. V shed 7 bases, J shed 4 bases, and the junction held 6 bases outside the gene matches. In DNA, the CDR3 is TGCGCCAGCAAGCTAGCGGGGGGCCTATACAATGAGCAGTTCTTC. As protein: CASKLAGGLYNEQFF.